The T cell receptor beta chain described here comes from a study of blood T cells in healthy people across ages. It was with a sample-barcoded 5' primer and a J-beta primer mix that a second PCR of about 6 to 12 cycles was run. One entry per CDR3 protein results from TCRdb running MiXCR on the 5' RACE reads. The table includes around 1.5 million distinct CDR3 sequences, about 35% detected once. Healthy Caucasian individuals from Russia aged about 6 to 100 served as donors. CDR3 length: 16 amino acids. With V trimmed by 6 bases and J by 7 bases, 15 bases remained unmatched. Germline lookup yields CDR1 MDHEN and CDR2 SYDVKM.

The J gene is TRBJ2-1, the V gene TRBV28, with 7 bases lining up with TRBD2. The specimen was blood. This receptor was obtained from a woman in her twenties or thirties in good health. CDR3 residues: CASRSQSGTFGNEQFF. The CDR3, as DNA: TGTGCCAGCAGGTCACAAAGCGGGACCTTTGGGAATGAGCAGTTCTTC.